This T cell receptor beta chain was documented in a study of blood T cell repertoires in COVID-19. Profiled with immunoSEQ multiplex PCR; TCRdb holds only in-frame clones, not every one. The sample lists 60,000 to 65,000 clones; approximately 80% were seen once. Germline loops: CDR1 SGHRS, CDR2 YFSETQ. The CDR3 has 14 residues. Trimming pared 3 bases from V and 4 bases from J, leaving 13 bases between. This chain joins TRBV5-1 and TRBJ1-1; tentatively, D is TRBD1 (5 bases). Sequenced sample: peripheral blood. This clonotype was sampled from a man in his 60s with COVID-19, enrolled during active disease. The CDR3 DNA reads TGCGCCAGCAGCTCAACAGGTAGTTCCACTGAAGCTTTCTTT. Translation: CASSSTGSSTEAFF.